The clone carrying this TCR beta chain was observed a few times. This entry is derived from a study of blood T cell repertoires in COVID-19. Background on the study: In each case, the material was cDNA or gDNA derived from T cells, B-cell-depleted T cells, or PBMCs.

After removal of 4 bases from V and 0 bases from J, the junction contained 10 bases not matched to a gene. The germline V gene encodes CDR1 SGDLS and CDR2 YYNGEE. This CDR3 comprises 18 residues. In the original analysis: Amplification from reference gene primers served as the basis for estimated nucleated cell counts. This table comes from immunoSEQ multiplex PCR, and its TCRdb copy is limited to in-frame clones, with some not included. V, J and clone size were drawn from that table, and D and trimming were deduced from the DNA. The sample holds roughly 220,000 clones; roughly 84% are singletons and the top ten take about 2.9%.

The rearrangement uses TRBV9 and TRBJ2-6; 7 bases align to TRBD1. The sequenced sample was peripheral blood. The sequence was obtained from a young woman who had recovered from COVID-19. CDR3 sequence reads: CASSPSGTEVSGANVLTF. The DNA for the CDR3 is TGTGCCAGCAGCCCCTCCGGGACAGAAGTCTCTGGGGCCAACGTCCTGACTTTC. The whole variable domain, filled in from reference TRBV9 and TRBJ2-6, reads DSGVTQTPKHLITATGQRVTLRCSPRSGDLSVYWYQQSLDQGLQFLIQYYNGEERAKGNILERFSAQQFPDLHSELNLSSLELGDSALYFCASSPSGTEVSGANVLTFGAGSRLTVL.